Sequencing of this TCR beta chain was carried out in a study of CD8 T cell repertoires and HIV-1 epitope variants. Study-level background: The baseline condition was 1M T cells left uncultured.

Using immunoSEQ multiplex PCR, the repertoire was profiled, and TCRdb retains in-frame clones only, with some absent. Here the sample spans several thousand clones, around 67% being singletons. Germline values: CDR1 SGHNT, CDR2 YYREEE (reference sequence). The CDR3 totals 16 residues. J gave up 2 bases and V 0 bases, and 1 base lay outside the gene matches. This clone turned up a few times. Its antigen is unknown. Overall study findings and caveats: Eight to ten TCR beta clonotypes were antigen-specific, more than 5 apparently recognizing autologous or escape variants. The TAALDMSHF plasma variant had no responses, unlike KF9 (about five clonotypes) and HW9 (one).

The origin of this receptor is a male donor with HIV. This chain uses TRBV5-4 with TRBJ2-4; 11 bases match TRBD1. The sequencing input was cultured CD8+ T cells derived from PBMCs. CDR3: CASSLGDRGTKNIQYF. Written as DNA, the CDR3 is TGTGCCAGCAGCTTGGGGGACAGGGGGACCAAAAACATTCAGTACTTC.